These 17 T cell receptor beta chains originate from one sample sequenced in a study of cytomegalovirus exposure and HLA in healthy donors. Primers included in the PCR were 60 Vbeta and 13 Jbeta primers. Using immunoSEQ multiplex PCR, the repertoire was profiled, and TCRdb retains in-frame clones only, with some absent. The repertoire holds a few hundred thousand clones, with approximately 81% as singletons. The material sequenced was PBMCs. Receptors originate from a man aged 30-40 years in good health and CMV-seronegative.

V gene TRBV5-1 combines with J gene TRBJ2-1; D may be TRBD1 (6 bases). There are 15 residues in the CDR3. Germline values: CDR1 SGHRS, CDR2 YFSETQ. The germline V and J ends were trimmed by 3 bases and 4 bases, with 14 bases remaining between them. The CDR3 nucleotides are TGCGCCAGCAGCTCCGGGACAAACTTATACAATGAGCAGTTCTTC. It translates to CASSSGTNLYNEQFF.

CDR3 in amino acids: CASSPGILRTGENNSPLHF. DNA for the CDR3: TGTGCCAGCTCACCAGGAATTTTGAGGACAGGAGAAAATAATTCACCCCTCCACTTT. The rearrangement joins TRBV18 to TRBJ1-6, with 7 bases that match TRBD1. V lost 2 bases, J lost 5 bases, and 15 bases stayed unmatched. The V gene's germline CDR1 is KGHSH and CDR2 LQKENI. The CDR3 length is 19 residues.

The chain employs TRBV4-2 and TRBJ2-7; TRBD2 matches at 10 bases. This CDR3 comprises 16 residues. Trimming took 0 bases from V and 0 from J; bases not matched to a gene: 2. Per germline, CDR1 LGHNA and CDR2 YNFKEQ. CDR3 nucleotide sequence: TGTGCCAGCAGCCAAGAGGGACTAGCGAGCTCCTACGAGCAGTACTTC. This translates into CASSQEGLASSYEQYF.

This clone showed up just a few times. J is TRBJ2-2 and V is TRBV6-1; tentatively, D is TRBD1 (6 bases). Trimming left V 10 bases short and J 2 bases short, with 14 bases between. The CDR3 length is 14 residues. Germline CDR1 and CDR2: MNHNS and SASEGT. In nucleotides, the CDR3 is TGTGCCACAGTCTGGACAGCCAACACCGGGGAGCTGTTTTTT. Protein sequence: CATVWTANTGELFF.

The chain uses TRBV18 and TRBJ2-7; perhaps TRBD1 as D (5 bases). This CDR3 contains 13 residues. The germline V and J ends were trimmed by 1 base and 4 bases, with 8 bases remaining between them. Germline assignment: CDR1 KGHSH and CDR2 LQKENI. CDR3 protein: CASSPRQPYEQYF. DNA of the CDR3: TGTGCCAGCTCACCACGACAGCCGTACGAGCAGTACTTC. The full variable domain, with the rest looked up from reference TRBV18 and TRBJ2-7, is NAGVMQNPRHLVRRRGQEARLRCSPMKGHSHVYWYRQLPEEGLKFMVYLQKENIIDESGMPKERFSAEFPKEGPSILRIQQVVRGDSAAYFCASSPRQPYEQYFGPGTRLTVT.

The rearrangement joins TRBV4-2 to TRBJ2-5; 10 nucleotides match TRBD2. V shed 4 bases and J 1 base; nucleotides not matched to a gene: 6. CDR3 size: 16 residues. CDR1 and CDR2 from the germline V gene are LGHNA and YNFKEQ. The CDR3 loop reads CASSLSGGQLQETQYF. The CDR3 region has the DNA TGTGCCAGCAGCCTTAGCGGGGGGCAACTCCAAGAGACCCAGTACTTC.

CDR3 residues: CASSPAGDFNYGYTF. The CDR3 region has the DNA TGTGCCAGCAGCCCCGCGGGTGATTTTAACTATGGCTACACCTTC. The chain carries TRBV5-4 and TRBJ1-2, with no clear D. In germline, CDR1 is SGHNT, CDR2 YYREEE (reference sequence). The CDR3 has 15 amino acids. Trimming stripped 4 bases from V and 1 base from J, with 14 bases between. Complete variable domain (other parts from reference TRBV5-4 and TRBJ1-2): ETGVTQSPTHLIKTRGQQVTLRCSSQSGHNTVSWYQQALGQGPQFIFQYYREEENGRGNFPPRFSGLQFPNYSSELNVNALELDDSALYLCASSPAGDFNYGYTFGSGTRLTVV.

The rearrangement links TRBV29-1 to TRBJ1-1; TRBD1 agrees at 9 bases. V dropped 7 bases and J dropped 9; count of bases not matched to a gene: 3. Germline assignment: CDR1 SQVTM and CDR2 ANQGSEA. The CDR3 is 10 residues long. The CDR3 reads CSAGQGQAFF. In nucleotides, the CDR3 is TGCAGCGCTGGACAGGGGCAAGCTTTCTTT.

V is TRBV6-6 and J is TRBJ2-3; 9 bases align to TRBD1. The V and J ends lost 6 bases and 3 bases, in that order; junction bases with no gene match: 1. This CDR3 is 13 amino acids long. Germline V lookup: CDR1 MNHNY, CDR2 SVGAGI (reference sequence). DNA of the CDR3: TGTGCCAGCAGAGGGACAGGGACAGATACGCAGTATTTT. Residues: CASRGTGTDTQYF.

This clone was recorded once. J is TRBJ2-1 and V is TRBV4-1, with a possible D match to TRBD2 (7 bases). Between the trimmed V and J ends, which lost 4 bases and 9 bases, there was a span of 22 bases. The length of the CDR3 is 16 residues. Germline CDR1 and CDR2: MGHRA and YSYEKL. CDR3 nucleotide sequence: TGCGCCAGCAGCCTAGCCGGGACTACAAGGGGGGCTGAGCAGTTCTTC. It is translated as CASSLAGTTRGAEQFF.

V and J are TRBV5-1 and TRBJ2-3; 10 bases agree with TRBD2. CDR3 length equals 17 residues. Germline CDR1 and CDR2: SGHRS and YFSETQ. V shed 0 bases, J shed 0 bases, and the junction held 4 bases outside the gene matches. The CDR3 DNA follows: TGCGCCAGCAGCTTGGTTCGGACTAGCGGTAGCACAGATACGCAGTATTTT. Its translation is CASSLVRTSGSTDTQYF. Based on the CDR3 plus reference TRBV5-1 and TRBJ2-3, the full variable domain is KAGVTQTPRYLIKTRGQQVTLSCSPISGHRSVSWYQQTPGQGLQFLFEYFSETQRNKGNFPGRFSGRQFSNSRSEMNVSTLELGDSALYLCASSLVRTSGSTDTQYFGPGTRLTVL.

Comment on this clone: Mismatch with germline at one junction end may stem from a read error. The chain links TRBV2 to TRBJ2-6; TRBD1 might be the D (5 bases). The germline CDR1 and CDR2 sequences are SNHLY and FYNNEI. This CDR3 has 16 residues. The CDR3 DNA reads TGTGCCAGCAGAGAGACATTTAGTTCTGGGGCCAGCGTCCTGACTTTC. This codes for CASRETFSSGASVLTF.

The chain uses TRBV5-4 and TRBJ2-1; weak D call: TRBD2 (6 bases). With 2 bases removed from V and 4 bases from J, the gap between germline ends came to 10 bases. This CDR3 is 14 amino acids long. Per the germline V gene, CDR1 is SGHNT and CDR2 is YYREEE (reference sequence). CDR3 coding DNA: TGTGCCAGCAGCTTACCGGGACTGTACAATGAGCAGTTCTTC. This encodes CASSLPGLYNEQFF.

V is TRBV5-1 and J is TRBJ2-1, with 7 bases aligning to TRBD2. The V segment lost 0 bases and the J segment 0 bases; nucleotides outside the gene matches: 9. CDR3 length equals 18 residues. The V gene's germline CDR1 is SGHRS and CDR2 YFSETQ. The CDR3 region is CASSLVGDYPSSYNEQFF. The CDR3 region has the DNA TGCGCCAGCAGCTTGGTGGGGGACTACCCGAGCTCCTACAATGAGCAGTTCTTC. Supplemented by reference TRBV5-1 and TRBJ2-1, the full variable domain reads KAGVTQTPRYLIKTRGQQVTLSCSPISGHRSVSWYQQTPGQGLQFLFEYFSETQRNKGNFPGRFSGRQFSNSRSEMNVSTLELGDSALYLCASSLVGDYPSSYNEQFFGPGTRLTVL.

This chain joins TRBV2 and TRBJ2-7; D is possibly TRBD1 (6 bases). This CDR3 is 12 amino acids long. The germline CDR1 and CDR2 sequences are SNHLY and FYNNEI. The ends were cut back, 5 bases at V and 4 bases at J, with 9 bases in the middle. The CDR3, as DNA: TGTGCCAGCAGTCTACAGGGTTACGAGCAGTACTTC. This encodes CASSLQGYEQYF.

J is TRBJ1-5 and V is TRBV19, with 7 bases aligning to TRBD1. CDR3 length: 14 amino acids. Germline CDR1 is LNHDA and CDR2 is SQIVND (reference sequence). Trimming removed 3 bases from V and 4 bases from J; junction bases left unmatched: 3. The CDR3 sequence is CASSILTGNQPQHF. CDR3 in DNA: TGTGCCAGTAGTATTTTGACAGGGAATCAGCCCCAGCATTTT.

The sample holds one count of this clone. This chain links TRBV5-1 with TRBJ2-7; D is perhaps TRBD2 (6 bases). The CDR3 has 14 residues. The V gene's germline CDR1 is SGHRS and CDR2 YFSETQ. V dropped 2 bases and J dropped 0 bases, with 9 bases sitting between them. CDR3 sequence: CASSLQTSSYEQYF. CDR3 coding DNA: TGCGCCAGCAGCTTACAGACTAGCTCCTACGAGCAGTACTTC.